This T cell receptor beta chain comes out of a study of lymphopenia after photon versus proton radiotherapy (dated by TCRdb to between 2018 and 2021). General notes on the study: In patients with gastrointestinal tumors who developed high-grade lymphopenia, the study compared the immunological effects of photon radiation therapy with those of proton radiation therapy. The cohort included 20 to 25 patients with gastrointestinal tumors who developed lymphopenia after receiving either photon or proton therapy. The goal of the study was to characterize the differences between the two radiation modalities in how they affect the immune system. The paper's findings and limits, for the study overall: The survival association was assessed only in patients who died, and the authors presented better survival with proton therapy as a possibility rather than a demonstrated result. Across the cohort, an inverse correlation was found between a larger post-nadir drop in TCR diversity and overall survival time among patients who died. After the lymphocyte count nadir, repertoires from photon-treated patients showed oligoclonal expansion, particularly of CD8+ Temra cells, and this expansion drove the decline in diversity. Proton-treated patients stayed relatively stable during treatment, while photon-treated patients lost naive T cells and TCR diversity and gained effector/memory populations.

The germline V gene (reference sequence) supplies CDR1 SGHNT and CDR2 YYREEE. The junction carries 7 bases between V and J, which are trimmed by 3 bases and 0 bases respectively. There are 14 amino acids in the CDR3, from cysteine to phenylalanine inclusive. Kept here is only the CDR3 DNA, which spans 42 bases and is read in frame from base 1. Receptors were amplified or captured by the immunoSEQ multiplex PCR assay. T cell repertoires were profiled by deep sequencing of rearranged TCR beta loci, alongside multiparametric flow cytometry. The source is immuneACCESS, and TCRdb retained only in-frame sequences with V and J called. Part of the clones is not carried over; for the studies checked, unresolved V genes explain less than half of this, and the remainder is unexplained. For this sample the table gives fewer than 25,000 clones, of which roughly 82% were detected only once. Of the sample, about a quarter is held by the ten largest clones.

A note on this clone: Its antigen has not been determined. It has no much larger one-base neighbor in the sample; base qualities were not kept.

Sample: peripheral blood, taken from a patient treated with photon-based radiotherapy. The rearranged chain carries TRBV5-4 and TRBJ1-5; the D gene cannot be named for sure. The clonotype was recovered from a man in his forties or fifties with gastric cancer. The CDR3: CASSSGNSNQPQHF. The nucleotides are TGTGCCAGCAGCTCTGGCAATAGCAATCAGCCCCAGCATTTT. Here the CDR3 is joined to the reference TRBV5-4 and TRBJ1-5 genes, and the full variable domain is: ETGVTQSPTHLIKTRGQQVTLRCSSQSGHNTVSWYQQALGQGPQFIFQYYREEENGRGNFPPRFSGLQFPNYSSELNVNALELDDSALYLCASSSGNSNQPQHFGDGTRLSIL.